The clone carrying this T cell receptor (beta chain) was detected a few times. Its antigen remains unidentified. This sample is part of a study of response to subunit inactivated influenza vaccine. From the RT-PCR reads, TCRdb called clonotypes with MiXCR, one entry per CDR3 protein. The sample holds hundreds of thousands of distinct CDR3 sequences, 15% to 18% seen once. Findings and caveats of the study: With each seasonal influenza vaccination, the authors suggested, few new T cells are recruited.

The V and J ends lost 1 base and 6 bases, in that order; junction bases with no gene match: 10. The V gene's germline CDR1 is DFQATT and CDR2 SNEGSKA (reference sequence). The CDR3 contains 15 residues. This TCR was sampled from a man aged 50 to 59 who received an inactivated influenza vaccine. The chain carries TRBV20-1 and TRBJ1-2; 8 nucleotides line up with TRBD1. Specimen: PBMCs from blood, collected about 11 days after vaccination. The CDR3 DNA is TGCAGTGCTAGAGGGGACAGGCGGTTCCCAGATGGCTACACCTTC. Protein: CSARGDRRFPDGYTF.